This T cell receptor beta chain was identified during a study of cytomegalovirus exposure and HLA in healthy donors. Broader study findings: Some V segments (TRBV6-2 and TRBV6-3 among them) were excluded as indistinguishable.

With respect to this clone: Its antigen is still unknown.

The PCR ran on 60 Vbeta and 13 Jbeta primers. Repertoires were generated with immunoSEQ multiplex PCR, while TCRdb's copy carries only in-frame clones and drops some. The sample lists 170,000 or so clones; around 83% were seen once. Germline loops: CDR1 SGHRS, CDR2 YFSETQ. The CDR3 consists of 15 residues. Unmatched junction bases numbered 4, after V lost 3 bases and J lost 2 bases. The receptor was isolated from a man aged 50 to 59 in good health and CMV-seronegative. The material sequenced was PBMCs. The chain uses TRBV5-1 and TRBJ2-1; 8 bases fit TRBD1. The CDR3 region is CASSSQGATYNEQFF. The CDR3, as DNA: TGCGCCAGCAGCTCCCAGGGGGCGACCTACAATGAGCAGTTCTTC.